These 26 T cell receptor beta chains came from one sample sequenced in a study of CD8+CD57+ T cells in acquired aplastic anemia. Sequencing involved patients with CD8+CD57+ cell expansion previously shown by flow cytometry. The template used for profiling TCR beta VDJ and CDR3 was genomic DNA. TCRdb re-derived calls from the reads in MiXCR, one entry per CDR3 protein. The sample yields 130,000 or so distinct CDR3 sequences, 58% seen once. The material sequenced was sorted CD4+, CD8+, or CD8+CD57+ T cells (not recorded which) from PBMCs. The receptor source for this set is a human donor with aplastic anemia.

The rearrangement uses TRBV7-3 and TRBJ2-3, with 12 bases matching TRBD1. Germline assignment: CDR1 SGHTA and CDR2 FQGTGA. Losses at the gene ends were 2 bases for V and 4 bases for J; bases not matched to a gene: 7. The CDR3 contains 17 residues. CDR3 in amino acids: CASSLPSGTGGADTQYF. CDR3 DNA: TGTGCCAGCAGCTTACCGTCGGGGACAGGGGGCGCAGATACGCAGTATTTT.

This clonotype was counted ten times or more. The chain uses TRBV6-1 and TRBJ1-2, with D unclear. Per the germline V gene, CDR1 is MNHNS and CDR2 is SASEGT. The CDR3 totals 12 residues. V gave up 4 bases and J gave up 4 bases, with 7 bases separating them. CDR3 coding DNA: TGTGCCAGCAGTGGCAATACCTATGGCTACACCTTC. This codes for CASSGNTYGYTF.

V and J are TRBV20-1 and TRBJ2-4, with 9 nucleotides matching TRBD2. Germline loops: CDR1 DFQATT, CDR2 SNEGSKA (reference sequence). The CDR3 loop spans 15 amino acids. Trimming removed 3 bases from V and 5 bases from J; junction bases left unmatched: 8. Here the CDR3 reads CSASAGLASQNIQYF. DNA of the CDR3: TGCAGTGCTAGCGCGGGACTAGCATCTCAAAACATTCAGTACTTC.

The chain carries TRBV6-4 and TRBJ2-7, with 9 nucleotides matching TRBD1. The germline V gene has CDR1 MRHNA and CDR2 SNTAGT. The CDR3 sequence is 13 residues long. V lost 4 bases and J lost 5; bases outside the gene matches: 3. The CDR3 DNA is TGTGCCAGCAGTGTAACAGGGGGCGACGAGCAGTACTTC. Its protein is CASSVTGGDEQYF.

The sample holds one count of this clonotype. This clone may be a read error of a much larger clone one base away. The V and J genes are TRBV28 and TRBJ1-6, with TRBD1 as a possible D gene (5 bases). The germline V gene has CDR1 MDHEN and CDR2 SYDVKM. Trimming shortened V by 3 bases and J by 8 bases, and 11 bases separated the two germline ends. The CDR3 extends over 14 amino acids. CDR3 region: CASSFRQLDSPLHF. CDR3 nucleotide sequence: TGTGCCAGCAGTTTTCGACAGCTAGATTCACCCCTCCACTTT.

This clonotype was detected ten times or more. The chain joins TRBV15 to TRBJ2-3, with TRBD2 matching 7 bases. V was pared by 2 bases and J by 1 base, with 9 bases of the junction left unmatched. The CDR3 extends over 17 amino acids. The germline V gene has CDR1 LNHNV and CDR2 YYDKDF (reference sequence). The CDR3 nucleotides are TGTGCCACCAGCAGACTGGAGCGGGGCCACGGCACAGATACGCAGTATTTT. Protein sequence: CATSRLERGHGTDTQYF.

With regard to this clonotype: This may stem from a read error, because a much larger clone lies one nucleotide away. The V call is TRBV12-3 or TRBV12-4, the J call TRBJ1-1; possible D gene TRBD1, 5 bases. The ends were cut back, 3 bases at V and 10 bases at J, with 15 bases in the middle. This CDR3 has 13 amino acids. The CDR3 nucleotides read TGTGCCAGCAGTTTTGACAGTTCGGCTGGAGCTTTCTTT. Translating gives CASSFDSSAGAFF.

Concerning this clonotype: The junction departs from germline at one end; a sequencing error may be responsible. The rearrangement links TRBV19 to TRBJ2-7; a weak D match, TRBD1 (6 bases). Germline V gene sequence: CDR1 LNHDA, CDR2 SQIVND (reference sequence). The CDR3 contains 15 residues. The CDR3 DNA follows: TGTGCCAGTAGTATAGAGACAGGACGCTCCTACGTGCAGTACTTC. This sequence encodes CASSIETGRSYVQYF. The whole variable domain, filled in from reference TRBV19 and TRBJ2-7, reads DGGITQSPKYLFRKEGQNVTLSCEQNLNHDAMYWYRQDPGQGLRLIYYSQIVNDFQKGDIAEGYSVSREKKESFPLTVTSAQKNPTAFYLCASSIETGRSYVQYFGPGTRLTVT.

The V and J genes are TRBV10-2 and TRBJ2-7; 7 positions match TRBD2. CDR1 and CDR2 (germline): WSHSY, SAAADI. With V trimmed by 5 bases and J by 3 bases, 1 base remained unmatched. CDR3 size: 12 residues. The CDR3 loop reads CASSSSGYEQYF. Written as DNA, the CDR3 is TGCGCCAGCAGTTCTAGCGGCTACGAGCAGTACTTC.

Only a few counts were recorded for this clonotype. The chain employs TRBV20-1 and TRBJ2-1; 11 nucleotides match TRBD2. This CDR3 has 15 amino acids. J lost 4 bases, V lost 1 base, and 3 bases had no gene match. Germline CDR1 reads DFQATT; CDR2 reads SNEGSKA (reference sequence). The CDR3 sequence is CSARGLAGGYNEQFF. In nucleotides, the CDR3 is TGCAGTGCTAGAGGCCTAGCGGGGGGTTACAATGAGCAGTTCTTC.

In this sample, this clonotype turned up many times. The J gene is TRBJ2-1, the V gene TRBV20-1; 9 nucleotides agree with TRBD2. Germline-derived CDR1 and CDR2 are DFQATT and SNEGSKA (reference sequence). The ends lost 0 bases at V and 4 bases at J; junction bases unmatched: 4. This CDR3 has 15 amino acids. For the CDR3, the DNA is TGCAGTGCTAGAGAAAGCGGGGGGATTTACAATGAGCAGTTCTTC. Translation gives CSARESGGIYNEQFF.

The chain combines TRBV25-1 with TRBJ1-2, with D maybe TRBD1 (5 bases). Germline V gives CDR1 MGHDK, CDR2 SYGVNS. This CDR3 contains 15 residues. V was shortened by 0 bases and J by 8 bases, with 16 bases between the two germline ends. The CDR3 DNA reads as TGTGCCAGCAGTGAATATATGGGGGAAAGAAACGGCTACACCTTC. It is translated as CASSEYMGERNGYTF.

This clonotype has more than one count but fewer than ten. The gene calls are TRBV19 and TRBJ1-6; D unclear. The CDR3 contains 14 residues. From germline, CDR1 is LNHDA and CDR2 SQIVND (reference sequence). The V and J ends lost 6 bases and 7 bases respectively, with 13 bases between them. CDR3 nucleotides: TGTGCCAGTAGCGTTGGGAACGGAAATTCACCCCTCCACTTT. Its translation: CASSVGNGNSPLHF.

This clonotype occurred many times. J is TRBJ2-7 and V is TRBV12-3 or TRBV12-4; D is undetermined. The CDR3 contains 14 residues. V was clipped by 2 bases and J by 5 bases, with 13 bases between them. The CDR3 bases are TGTGCCAGCAGTTTAAGGGCTTCATACCACGAGCAGTACTTC. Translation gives CASSLRASYHEQYF.

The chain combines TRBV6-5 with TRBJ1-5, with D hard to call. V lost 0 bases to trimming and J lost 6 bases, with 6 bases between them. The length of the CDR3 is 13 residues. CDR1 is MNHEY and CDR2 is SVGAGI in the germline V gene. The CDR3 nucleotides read TGTGCCAGCAGTTACTCCTCAGGTCAGCCCCAGCATTTT. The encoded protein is CASSYSSGQPQHF.

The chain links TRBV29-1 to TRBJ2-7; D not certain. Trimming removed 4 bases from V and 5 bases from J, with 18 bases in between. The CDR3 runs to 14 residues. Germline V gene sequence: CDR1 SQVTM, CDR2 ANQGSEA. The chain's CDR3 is CSVVLPGPLDEQYF. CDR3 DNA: TGCAGCGTTGTGTTACCGGGCCCACTGGACGAGCAGTACTTC.

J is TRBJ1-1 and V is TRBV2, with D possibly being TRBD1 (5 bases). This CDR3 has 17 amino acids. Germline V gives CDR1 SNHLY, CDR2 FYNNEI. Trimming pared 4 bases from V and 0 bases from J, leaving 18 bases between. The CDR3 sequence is CASSVGAGPGMNTEAFF. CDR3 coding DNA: TGTGCCAGCAGTGTCGGAGCAGGGCCAGGGATGAACACTGAAGCTTTCTTT.

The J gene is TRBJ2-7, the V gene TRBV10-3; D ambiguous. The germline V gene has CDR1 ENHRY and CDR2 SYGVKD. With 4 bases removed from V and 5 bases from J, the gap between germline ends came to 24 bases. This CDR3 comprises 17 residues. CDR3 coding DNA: TGTGCCATCAGTGCACTTATCCGGGCCCCAAACGGGCACGAGCAGTACTTC. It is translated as CAISALIRAPNGHEQYF.

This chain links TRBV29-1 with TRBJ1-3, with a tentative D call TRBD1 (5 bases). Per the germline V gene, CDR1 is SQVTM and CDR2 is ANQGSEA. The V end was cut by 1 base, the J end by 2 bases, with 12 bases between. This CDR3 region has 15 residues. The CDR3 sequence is CSVEGRDPPGNTIYF. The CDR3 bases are TGCAGCGTTGAAGGCCGGGACCCTCCTGGAAACACCATATATTTT. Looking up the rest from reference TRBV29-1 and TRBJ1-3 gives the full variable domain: SAVISQKPSRDICQRGTSLTIQCQVDSQVTMMFWYRQQPGQSLTLIATANQGSEATYESGFVIDKFPISRPNLTFSTLTVSNMSPEDSSIYLCSVEGRDPPGNTIYFGEGSWLTVV.

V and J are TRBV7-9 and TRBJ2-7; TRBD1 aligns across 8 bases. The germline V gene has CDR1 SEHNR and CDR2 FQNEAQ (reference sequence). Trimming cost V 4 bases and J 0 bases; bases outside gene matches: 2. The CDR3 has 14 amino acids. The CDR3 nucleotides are TGTGCCAGCAGCTCCGACAGGGGCTCCTACGAGCAGTACTTC. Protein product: CASSSDRGSYEQYF.

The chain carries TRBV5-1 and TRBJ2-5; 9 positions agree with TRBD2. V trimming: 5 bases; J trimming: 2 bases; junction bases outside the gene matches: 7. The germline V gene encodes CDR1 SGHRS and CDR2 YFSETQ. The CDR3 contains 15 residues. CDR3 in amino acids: CASSPGTSTQETQYF. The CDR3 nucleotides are TGCGCCAGCAGTCCCGGGACTAGCACGCAAGAGACCCAGTACTTC.

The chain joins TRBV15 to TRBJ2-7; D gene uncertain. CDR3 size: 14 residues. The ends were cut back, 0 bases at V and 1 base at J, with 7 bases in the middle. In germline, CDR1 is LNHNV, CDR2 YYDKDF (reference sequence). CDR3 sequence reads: CATSRDLQSYEQYF. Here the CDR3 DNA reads TGTGCCACCAGCAGAGATCTACAGTCCTACGAGCAGTACTTC.

CDR3 in DNA: TGTGCCAGCAATTGGAACTCCTATAATTCACCCCTCCACTTT. This gives the protein CASNWNSYNSPLHF. This chain links TRBV2 with TRBJ1-6; no clear D gene. V gave up 7 bases and J gave up 0 bases, with 7 bases separating them. The CDR3 loop spans 14 amino acids. Per germline, CDR1 SNHLY and CDR2 FYNNEI.

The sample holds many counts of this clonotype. The CDR3 spells CASTPTGGAGTEAFF. CDR3 nucleotide sequence: TGTGCCAGTACCCCCACAGGGGGCGCAGGCACTGAAGCTTTCTTT. The chain links TRBV19 to TRBJ1-1; 9 bases align to TRBD1. The length of the CDR3 is 15 residues. From germline, CDR1 is LNHDA and CDR2 SQIVND (reference sequence). Trimming removed 7 bases from V and 4 bases from J; junction bases left unmatched: 10.

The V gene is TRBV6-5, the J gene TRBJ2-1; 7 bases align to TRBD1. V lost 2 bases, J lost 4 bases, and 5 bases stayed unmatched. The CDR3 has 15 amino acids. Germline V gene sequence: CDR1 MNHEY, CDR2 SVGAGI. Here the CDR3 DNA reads TGTGCCAGCAGTTACACCGGGACAGCTTACAATGAGCAGTTCTTC. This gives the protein CASSYTGTAYNEQFF.

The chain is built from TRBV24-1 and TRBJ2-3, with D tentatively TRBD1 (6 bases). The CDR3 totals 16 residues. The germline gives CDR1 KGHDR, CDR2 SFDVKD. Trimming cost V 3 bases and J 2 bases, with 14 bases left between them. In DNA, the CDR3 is TGTGCCACCAGTGATGTAAAGGGACATTTCACAGATACGCAGTATTTT. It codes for CATSDVKGHFTDTQYF.